This paragraph reports one TCR beta chain. The CDR3 extends over 15 amino acids. CDR1 and CDR2 from the germline V gene are SGHTA and FQGNSA. V gave up 2 bases and J gave up 8 bases, with 15 bases separating them. This record belongs to a study of T cell responses to AZD1222 COVID-19 vaccine. Method: immunoSEQ multiplex PCR; TCRdb's copy keeps in-frame clones and lacks some. The sample lists about 180,000 clones, approximately 90% occurring once. The sequencing used peripheral blood, collected 28 days after the second dose of the MenACWY control vaccine. This receptor was obtained from an adult who received the MenACWY meningococcal vaccine as a control. The chain is built from TRBV7-2 and TRBJ1-4; D gene ambiguous. CDR3 nucleotide sequence: TGTGCCAGCAGCTTAATGGGTCACCGAGGGGAAAAACTGTTTTTT. Encoded protein: CASSLMGHRGEKLFF.